This is a list of T cell receptor beta chains from one sample in a study of cytomegalovirus exposure and HLA in healthy donors. Sequencing was performed with immunoSEQ multiplex PCR; in TCRdb, only in-frame clones are kept and a portion is missing. Of under 250,000 clones in the sample, around nine tenths were seen once. The sequenced sample was PBMCs. These receptors all come from a woman aged 18-29 years in good health and CMV-seronegative. Each CDR3 is given with its conserved first and last residue. A D gene is named only where the DNA matches it firmly. Clone size is shown for a subset of rows, as once, few, many or a class of expanded clone.

D: -
size: -
V: TRBV9
J: TRBJ2-2
DNA: TGTGCCAGCAGCGTAGGGACAACGAACACCGGGGAGCTGTTTTTT
CDR3: CASSVGTTNTGELFF

D: TRBD1
size: -
V: TRBV6-1
J: TRBJ2-7
DNA: TGTGCCAGCAGTGACGGACAGGGCTTATCAGGGGGGAACGAGCAGTACTTC
CDR3: CASSDGQGLSGGNEQYF

D: -
size: -
V: TRBV6-5
J: TRBJ2-1
DNA: TGTGCCAGCAGCCCGTTCAGATCCTACAATGAGCAGTTCTTC
CDR3: CASSPFRSYNEQFF

D: -
size: -
V: TRBV9
J: TRBJ2-3
DNA: TGTGCCAGCAGCGTAGGAGTCGCGGGGTCCACAGATACGCAGTATTTT
CDR3: CASSVGVAGSTDTQYF

D: TRBD1
size: -
V: TRBV12-5
J: TRBJ1-1
DNA: TGTGCTAGTCTCCCCGGGAGGGGGCGGACTGAAGCTTTCTTT
CDR3: CASLPGRGRTEAFF

D: -
size: -
V: TRBV19
J: TRBJ2-3
DNA: TGTGCCAGTATGGAACAGAACACAGATACGCAGTATTTT
CDR3: CASMEQNTDTQYF

D: -
size: -
V: TRBV30
J: TRBJ2-1
DNA: TGTGCCTGCTCACGGGATGCTAACTTGAATGAGCAGTTCTTC
CDR3: CACSRDANLNEQFF

D: TRBD2
size: once
V: TRBV19
J: TRBJ2-7
DNA: TGTGCCAGTAGTATGGGACTAGCGGACTACGAGCAGTACTTC
CDR3: CASSMGLADYEQYF

D: -
size: -
V: TRBV19
J: TRBJ1-1
DNA: TGTGCCAGTAGTATAGATGGCGGGGAGGACACTGAAGCTTTCTTT
CDR3: CASSIDGGEDTEAFF

D: -
size: -
V: TRBV6-1
J: TRBJ2-3
DNA: TGTGCCAGCAGCTTGCTTGTCTCCGGGGCAGATACGCAGTATTTT
CDR3: CASSLLVSGADTQYF

D: TRBD1
size: -
V: TRBV6-1
J: TRBJ1-1
DNA: TGTGCCAGCAGTCAAGGACAGGTGGGCACTGAAGCTTTCTTT
CDR3: CASSQGQVGTEAFF

D: TRBD2
size: -
V: TRBV5-4
J: TRBJ2-5
DNA: TGTGCCAGCAGCCCGGGCGGGAGTGAGACCCAGTACTTC
CDR3: CASSPGGSETQYF

D: -
size: -
V: TRBV5-4
J: TRBJ1-2
DNA: TGTGCCAGCAGCGCCAGGGGATCGAACTATGGCTACACCTTC
CDR3: CASSARGSNYGYTF

D: -
size: -
V: TRBV7-9
J: TRBJ2-7
DNA: TGTGCCAGCAGCCGGGGAGAGCAGTACTTC
CDR3: CASSRGEQYF

D: TRBD2
size: -
V: TRBV5-1
J: TRBJ2-7
DNA: TGCGCCAGCAGCTCGGACGGGAGGGTTTACGAGCAGTACTTC
CDR3: CASSSDGRVYEQYF

D: -
size: few
V: TRBV28
J: TRBJ2-7
DNA: TGTGCCAGCCTACCGGGAAACTCCTACGAGCAGTACTTC
CDR3: CASLPGNSYEQYF

D: -
size: -
V: TRBV7-6
J: TRBJ2-5
DNA: TGTGCCAGCAGCCCAATCCAAGAGACCCAGTACTTC
CDR3: CASSPIQETQYF

D: -
size: -
V: TRBV5-1
J: TRBJ2-3
DNA: TGCGCCAGCGGGACGGAGCGGGGCACAGATACGCAGTATTTT
CDR3: CASGTERGTDTQYF

D: TRBD1
size: -
V: TRBV7-9
J: TRBJ2-3
DNA: TGTGCCAGCAGCTTAGGACCGGGACAGATATACACAGATACGCAGTATTTT
CDR3: CASSLGPGQIYTDTQYF

D: TRBD2
size: -
V: TRBV18
J: TRBJ2-1
DNA: TGTGCCAGCACCCCAGCGGGGGACGGCCCCCTGGGGCAGTTCTTC
CDR3: CASTPAGDGPLGQFF

D: -
size: -
V: TRBV6-1
J: TRBJ2-5
DNA: TGTGCCAGCAGTGAAGCGCGGGGAAAGACCCAGTACTTC
CDR3: CASSEARGKTQYF

D: -
size: -
V: TRBV4-1
J: TRBJ1-5
DNA: TGCGCCAGCAGCCAATTCGGGGGGGATAGCAATCAGCCCCAGCATTTT
CDR3: CASSQFGGDSNQPQHF

D: TRBD1
size: -
V: TRBV5-6
J: TRBJ1-3
DNA: TGTGCCAGCAGCTTAACAGGGGACGGAAACACCATATATTTT
CDR3: CASSLTGDGNTIYF

D: TRBD1
size: -
V: TRBV6-5
J: TRBJ1-4
DNA: TGTGCCAGCAGTTATGAGGGGGCGGGTGAAAAACTGTTTTTT
CDR3: CASSYEGAGEKLFF

D: TRBD2
size: few
V: TRBV9
J: TRBJ2-7
DNA: TGTGCCAGCAGCTTAACTAGCGCCGCGTACTTC
CDR3: CASSLTSAAYF

D: -
size: -
V: TRBV29-1
J: TRBJ1-1
DNA: TGCAGCGCCACCAGCACGGGGGGGACTGAAGCTTTCTTT
CDR3: CSATSTGGTEAFF

D: TRBD1
size: -
V: TRBV27
J: TRBJ1-2
DNA: TGTGCCAGCAGCCCGGGACAGCCTTATAACTATGGCTACACCTTC
CDR3: CASSPGQPYNYGYTF

D: TRBD1
size: once
V: TRBV28
J: TRBJ2-2
DNA: TGTGCCAGCACCATCCCCGGGACAGGGGGCACCGGGGAGCTGTTTTTT
CDR3: CASTIPGTGGTGELFF

D: TRBD1
size: -
V: TRBV29-1
J: TRBJ2-3
DNA: TGCAGCGTTGACGGGACAGGGGAGGCAGATACGCAGTATTTT
CDR3: CSVDGTGEADTQYF

D: TRBD2
size: -
V: TRBV9
J: TRBJ2-3
DNA: TGTGCCAGCAGCGTAGGTAGCGGGTCGGTGGAAGATACGCAGTATTTT
CDR3: CASSVGSGSVEDTQYF

D: -
size: -
V: TRBV11-2
J: TRBJ1-2
DNA: TGTGCCAGCAGACAAACTAACTATGGCTACACCTTC
CDR3: CASRQTNYGYTF

D: -
size: -
V: TRBV7-9
J: TRBJ1-2
DNA: TGTGCCAGCAGCTTAGATCCTCCTGGCGGCGGAGGGCCTAACTATGGCTACACCTTC
CDR3: CASSLDPPGGGGPNYGYTF

D: -
size: -
V: TRBV30
J: TRBJ2-3
DNA: TGTGCCTGGAAGCGGACCACAGATACGCAGTATTTT
CDR3: CAWKRTTDTQYF

D: -
size: -
V: TRBV5-6
J: TRBJ2-3
DNA: TGTGCCAGCAGCTTGGACATTAGCACAGATACGCAGTATTTT
CDR3: CASSLDISTDTQYF

D: TRBD1
size: -
V: TRBV2
J: TRBJ1-6
DNA: TGTGCCAGCAAAATGAGGGACAGCGACTATAATTCACCCCTCCACTTT
CDR3: CASKMRDSDYNSPLHF

D: TRBD2
size: -
V: TRBV7-2
J: TRBJ2-7
DNA: TGTGCCAGCAGCTTACAGGGAACTAGCGGGATATACGAGCAGTACTTC
CDR3: CASSLQGTSGIYEQYF

D: TRBD1
size: once
V: TRBV6-1
J: TRBJ2-7
DNA: TGTGCCAGCGAGGCCGGGACAGGGAATAACGAGCAGTACTTC
CDR3: CASEAGTGNNEQYF

D: TRBD1
size: -
V: TRBV27
J: TRBJ1-2
DNA: TGTGCCAGCAGGACCCGGACAGGAGGCGGCTACACCTTC
CDR3: CASRTRTGGGYTF